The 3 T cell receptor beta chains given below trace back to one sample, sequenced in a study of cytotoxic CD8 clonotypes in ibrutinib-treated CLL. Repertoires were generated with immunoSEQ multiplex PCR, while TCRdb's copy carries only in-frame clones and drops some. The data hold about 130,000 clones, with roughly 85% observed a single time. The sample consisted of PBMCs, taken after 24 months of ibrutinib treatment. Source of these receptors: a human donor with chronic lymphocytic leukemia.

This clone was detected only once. The CDR3 DNA sequence: TGTGCCAGCAGCGTAGGACAGGGGACAGCAGATACGCAGTATTTT. This sequence encodes CASSVGQGTADTQYF. The J gene is TRBJ2-3, the V gene TRBV9, with 8 bases identical to TRBD1. Trimming cost V 0 bases and J 4 bases; bases outside gene matches: 4. The V gene's germline CDR1 is SGDLS and CDR2 YYNGEE. This CDR3 spans 15 amino acids.

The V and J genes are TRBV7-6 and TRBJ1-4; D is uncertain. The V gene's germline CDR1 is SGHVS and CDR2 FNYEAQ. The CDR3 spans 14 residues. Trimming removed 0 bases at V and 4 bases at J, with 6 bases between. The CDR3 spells CASSLASRNEKLFF. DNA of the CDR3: TGTGCCAGCAGCTTAGCGTCGCGTAATGAAAAACTGTTTTTT.

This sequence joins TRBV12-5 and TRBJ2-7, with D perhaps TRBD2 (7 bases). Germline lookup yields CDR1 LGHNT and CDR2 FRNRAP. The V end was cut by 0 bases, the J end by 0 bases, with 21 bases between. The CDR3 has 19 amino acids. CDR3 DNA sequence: TGTGCTAGTGGTTTGGTCGCTGGGTGGGCGGGGGCGAGCTCCTACGAGCAGTACTTC. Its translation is CASGLVAGWAGASSYEQYF.